This is a list of T cell receptor beta chains from one sample in a study of T cell repertoires in cytomegalovirus infection. From the reads, TCRdb called clonotypes with MiXCR, one entry per CDR3 protein. Here the sample spans about 600,000 distinct CDR3 sequences, 20% to 25% being singletons. The sample comprised CD8+ T cells from PBMCs. The receptors shown here come from a human donor in good health (CMV status not recorded). Some clones in this sample may be carry-over from other donors' samples. The CDR3 runs from the conserved cysteine through the conserved F or W. A D gene is named only where the DNA matches it firmly. Clone size appears in some rows only: once, few, many, or a class for an expanded clone.

-	few	TRBV7-9	TRBJ2-5	CASSLSAGAFQETQYF	TGTGCCAGCAGCTTATCGGCCGGGGCCTTTCAAGAGACCCAGTACTTC
-	many	TRBV25-1	TRBJ1-1	CGTGLNTEAFF	TGTGGGACCGGGTTGAACACTGAAGCTTTCTTT
-	few	TRBV20-1	TRBJ2-3	CSASPRARNTDTQYF	TGCAGTGCTAGCCCAAGGGCCCGGAACACAGATACGCAGTATTTT
TRBD1	-	TRBV10-3	TRBJ1-3	CAISDPDRGPGNTIYF	TGTGCCATCAGTGACCCAGACAGGGGGCCTGGAAACACCATATATTTT
-	few	TRBV6-6	TRBJ1-1	CASSLSEQGSTEAFF	TGTGCCAGCAGTTTATCTGAGCAGGGGTCCACTGAAGCTTTCTTT
TRBD1	many	TRBV7-8	TRBJ1-1	CASSRGQIGAAFF	TGTGCCAGCAGCCGGGGACAGATAGGAGCGGCTTTCTTT
-	once	TRBV28	TRBJ2-1	CASSFITTYNEQFF	TGTGCCAGCAGTTTCATAACTACCTACAATGAGCAGTTCTTC
-	few	TRBV2	TRBJ1-6	CASRRDLEGPLHF	TGTGCCAGCAGAAGGGACCTCGAAGGTCCCCTCCACTTT
TRBD1	few	TRBV15	TRBJ2-1	CATSSGQGESYNEQFF	TGTGCCACCAGCAGCGGACAGGGGGAATCCTACAATGAGCAGTTCTTC
-	many	TRBV7-9	TRBJ2-7	CATSSQGNSYEQYF	TGTGCCACCTCCTCCCAGGGGAACTCCTACGAGCAGTACTTC
TRBD1	-	TRBV2	TRBJ2-4	CASRNPRGLRNIQYF	TGTGCCAGCAGGAATCCGAGGGGGCTAAGGAACATTCAGTACTTC
-	-	TRBV14	TRBJ2-1	CASSQEFRGTYVYNEQFF	TGTGCCAGCAGCCAAGAATTTAGGGGAACATACGTCTACAATGAGCAGTTCTTC
TRBD1	few	TRBV7-9	TRBJ2-7	CASSLRQGYEQYF	TGTGCCAGCAGCTTGCGACAGGGTTACGAGCAGTACTTC
-	-	TRBV28	TRBJ1-1	CASSPDSREAFF	TGTGCCAGCAGCCCAGACTCTCGGGAAGCTTTCTTT
-	-	TRBV29-1	TRBJ1-3	CSVRLAEGNTIYF	TGCAGCGTTCGACTCGCCGAGGGGAACACCATATATTTT
-	few	TRBV2	TRBJ2-1	CASTAANNEQFF	TGTGCCAGCACTGCGGCCAACAATGAGCAGTTCTTC
-	once	TRBV7-4	TRBJ2-1	CASSPIGRGTYNEQFF	TGTGCCAGCAGCCCAATCGGGCGGGGTACGTACAATGAGCAGTTCTTC
-	many	TRBV20-1	TRBJ1-5	CSATREDWSNQPQHF	TGCAGTGCCACCCGCGAGGATTGGAGCAATCAGCCCCAGCATTTT